This T cell receptor (beta chain) was profiled in a study of early T cells in non-severe SARS-CoV-2 infection. MiXCR was run by TCRdb on the 5' RACE reads, yielding one entry per CDR3 protein. Of just under 85,000 distinct CDR3 sequences in the sample, roughly 10% are singletons; the top ten hold over 7%. This clonotype came up many times. Sequenced material: whole blood, taken at baseline. The clonotype comes from an adult who was a healthcare worker with PCR-confirmed SARS-CoV-2 infection or an uninfected control (not recorded which).

This chain's CDR3 is CASSLYTTSSYEQYF. The DNA for the CDR3 is TGTGCCAGCAGTTTGTACACCACGAGCTCCTACGAGCAGTACTTC. The chain couples TRBV28 to TRBJ2-7; D unresolved. The V end was cut by 3 bases, the J end by 0 bases, with 12 bases between. The germline V gene has CDR1 MDHEN and CDR2 SYDVKM. This CDR3 is built from 15 residues. Together with reference TRBV28 and TRBJ2-7, the CDR3 gives the full variable domain: DVKVTQSSRYLVKRTGEKVFLECVQDMDHENMFWYRQDPGLGLRLIYFSYDVKMKEKGDIPEGYSVSREKKERFSLILESASTNQTSMYLCASSLYTTSSYEQYFGPGTRLTVT.